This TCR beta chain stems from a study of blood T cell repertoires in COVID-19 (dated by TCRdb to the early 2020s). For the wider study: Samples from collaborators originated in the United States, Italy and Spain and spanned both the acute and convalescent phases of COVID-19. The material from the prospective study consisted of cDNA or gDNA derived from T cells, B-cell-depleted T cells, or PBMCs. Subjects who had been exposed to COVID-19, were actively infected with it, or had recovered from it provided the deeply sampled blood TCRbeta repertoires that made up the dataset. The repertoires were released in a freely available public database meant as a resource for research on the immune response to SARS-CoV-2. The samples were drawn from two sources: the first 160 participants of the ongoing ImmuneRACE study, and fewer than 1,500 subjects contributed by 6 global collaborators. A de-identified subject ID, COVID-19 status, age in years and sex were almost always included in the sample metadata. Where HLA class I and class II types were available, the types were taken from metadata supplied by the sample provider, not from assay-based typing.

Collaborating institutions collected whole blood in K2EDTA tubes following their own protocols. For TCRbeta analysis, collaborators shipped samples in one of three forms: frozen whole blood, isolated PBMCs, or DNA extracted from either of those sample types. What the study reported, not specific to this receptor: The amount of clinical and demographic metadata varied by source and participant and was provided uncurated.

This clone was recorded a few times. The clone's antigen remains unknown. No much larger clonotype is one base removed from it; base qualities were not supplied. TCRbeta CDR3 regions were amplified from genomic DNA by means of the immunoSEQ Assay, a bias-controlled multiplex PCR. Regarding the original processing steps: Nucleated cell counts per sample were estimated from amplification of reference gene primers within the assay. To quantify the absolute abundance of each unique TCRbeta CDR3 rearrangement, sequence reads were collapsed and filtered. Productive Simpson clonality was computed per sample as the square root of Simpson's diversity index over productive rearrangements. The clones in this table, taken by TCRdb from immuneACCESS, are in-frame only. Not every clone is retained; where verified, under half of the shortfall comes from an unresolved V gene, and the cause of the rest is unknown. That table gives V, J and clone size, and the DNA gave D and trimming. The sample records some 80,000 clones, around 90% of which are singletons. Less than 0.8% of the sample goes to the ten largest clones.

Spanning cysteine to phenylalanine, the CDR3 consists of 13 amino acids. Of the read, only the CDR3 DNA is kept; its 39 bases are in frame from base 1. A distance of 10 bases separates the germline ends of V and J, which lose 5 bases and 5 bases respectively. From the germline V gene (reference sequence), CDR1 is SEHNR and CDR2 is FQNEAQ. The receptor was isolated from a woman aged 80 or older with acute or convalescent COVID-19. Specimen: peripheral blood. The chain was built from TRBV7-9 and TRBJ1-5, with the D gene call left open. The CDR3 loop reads CASSPTGDQPQHF. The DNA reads TGTGCCAGCAGCCCTACGGGAGATCAGCCCCAGCATTTT.